This T cell receptor (beta chain) was recorded in a study of blood T cell repertoires in COVID-19. The CDR3 has 15 amino acids. Trimming removed 0 bases from V and 4 bases from J, with 14 bases in between. Germline V CDR1 and CDR2: SGDLS, YYNGEE. The repertoire was sequenced with immunoSEQ multiplex PCR; TCRdb's copy has only in-frame clones and lacks some. The sample contains about 230,000 clones, 80% to 90% of which appear only once. Sequences were obtained from PBMCs or T cells enriched from blood (not recorded which). The chain combines TRBV9 with TRBJ2-7, with D maybe TRBD2 (6 bases). This TCR came from a man aged 18 to 35 who had recovered from COVID-19. CDR3 loop: CASSVATGGVYEQYF. The CDR3 nucleotides are TGTGCCAGCAGCGTAGCTACCGGGGGAGTGTACGAGCAGTACTTC.